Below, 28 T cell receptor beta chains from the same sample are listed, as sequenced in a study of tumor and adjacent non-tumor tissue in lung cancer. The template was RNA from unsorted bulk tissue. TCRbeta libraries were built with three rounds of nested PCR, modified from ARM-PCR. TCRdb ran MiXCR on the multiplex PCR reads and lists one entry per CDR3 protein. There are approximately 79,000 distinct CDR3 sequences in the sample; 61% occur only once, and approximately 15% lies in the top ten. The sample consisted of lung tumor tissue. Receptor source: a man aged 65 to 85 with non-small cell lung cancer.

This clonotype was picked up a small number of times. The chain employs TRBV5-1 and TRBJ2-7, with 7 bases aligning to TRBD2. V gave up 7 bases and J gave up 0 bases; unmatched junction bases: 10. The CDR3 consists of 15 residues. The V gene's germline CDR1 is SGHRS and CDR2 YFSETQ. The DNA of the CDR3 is TGCGCCAGCTCCCCTGAGCGGGGAACCTCCTACGAGCAGTACTTC. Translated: CASSPERGTSYEQYF.

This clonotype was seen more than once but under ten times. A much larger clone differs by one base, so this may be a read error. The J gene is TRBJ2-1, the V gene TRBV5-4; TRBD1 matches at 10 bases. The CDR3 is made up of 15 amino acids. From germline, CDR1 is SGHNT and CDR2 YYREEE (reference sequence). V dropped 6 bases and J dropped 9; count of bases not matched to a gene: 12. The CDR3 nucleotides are TGTGCCAGCAACTCCCCGGGACAGGGGACGGTTGAGCAGTTCTTC. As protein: CASNSPGQGTVEQFF.

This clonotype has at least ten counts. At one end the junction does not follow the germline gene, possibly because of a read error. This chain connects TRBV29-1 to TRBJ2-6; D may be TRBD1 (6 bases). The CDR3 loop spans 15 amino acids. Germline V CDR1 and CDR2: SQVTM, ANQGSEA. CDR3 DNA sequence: TGCAGCGTTAGGACAGCCAGCTCTGAGGCCAACGTCCTGACTTTC. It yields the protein CSVRTASSEANVLTF.

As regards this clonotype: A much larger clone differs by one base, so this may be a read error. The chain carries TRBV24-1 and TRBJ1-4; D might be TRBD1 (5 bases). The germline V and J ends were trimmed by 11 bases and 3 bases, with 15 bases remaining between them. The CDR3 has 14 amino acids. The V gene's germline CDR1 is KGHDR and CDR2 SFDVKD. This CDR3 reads CAISPRGANEKLFF. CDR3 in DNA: TGTGCCATAAGTCCCCGGGGGGCTAATGAAAAACTGTTTTTT.

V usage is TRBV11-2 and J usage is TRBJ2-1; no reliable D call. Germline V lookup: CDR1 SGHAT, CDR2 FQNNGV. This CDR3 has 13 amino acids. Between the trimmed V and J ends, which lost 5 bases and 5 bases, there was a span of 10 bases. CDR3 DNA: TGTGCCAGCAGCCGTATGACGGACAATGAGCAGTTCTTC. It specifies CASSRMTDNEQFF.

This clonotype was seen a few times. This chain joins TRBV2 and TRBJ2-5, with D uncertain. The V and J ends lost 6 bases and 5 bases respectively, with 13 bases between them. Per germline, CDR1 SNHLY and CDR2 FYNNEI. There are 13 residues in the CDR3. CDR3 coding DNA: TGTGCCAGCAGCATTAAAGGGCAGGAGACCCAGTACTTC. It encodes CASSIKGQETQYF.

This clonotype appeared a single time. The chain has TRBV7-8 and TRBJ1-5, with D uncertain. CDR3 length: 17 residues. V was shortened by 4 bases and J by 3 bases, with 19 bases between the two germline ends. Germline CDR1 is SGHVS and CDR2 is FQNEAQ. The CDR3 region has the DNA TGTGCCAGCAGCTCGGGTCGGTCTGAGTCACACAATCAGCCCCAGCATTTT. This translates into CASSSGRSESHNQPQHF. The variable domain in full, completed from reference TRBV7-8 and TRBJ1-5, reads GAGVSQSPRYKVAKRGQDVALRCDPISGHVSLFWYQQALGQGPEFLTYFQNEAQLDKSGLPSDRFFAERPEGSVSTLKIQRTQQEDSAVYLCASSSGRSESHNQPQHFGDGTRLSIL.

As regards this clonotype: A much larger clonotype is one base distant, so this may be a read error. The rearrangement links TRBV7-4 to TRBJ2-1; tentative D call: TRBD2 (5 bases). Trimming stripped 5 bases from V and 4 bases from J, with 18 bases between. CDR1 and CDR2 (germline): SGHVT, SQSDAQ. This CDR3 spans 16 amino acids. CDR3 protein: CASSVHQWERYNEQFF. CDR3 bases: TGTGCCAGCAGCGTACACCAGTGGGAGAGATACAATGAGCAGTTCTTC.

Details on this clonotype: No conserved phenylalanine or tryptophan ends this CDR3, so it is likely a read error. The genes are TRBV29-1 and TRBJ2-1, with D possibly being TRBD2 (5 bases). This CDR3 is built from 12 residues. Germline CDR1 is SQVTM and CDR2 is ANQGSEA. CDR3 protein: CSLRGNYNEQFL. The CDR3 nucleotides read TGCAGTCTCCGGGGAAACTACAATGAGCAGTTCTTA.

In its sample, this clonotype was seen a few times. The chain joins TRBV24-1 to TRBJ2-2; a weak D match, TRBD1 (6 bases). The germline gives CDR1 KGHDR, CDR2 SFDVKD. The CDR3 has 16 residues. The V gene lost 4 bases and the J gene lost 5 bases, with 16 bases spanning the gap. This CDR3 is CATSDPRGSWTGELFF. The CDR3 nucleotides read TGTGCCACCAGTGACCCGAGGGGGTCATGGACCGGGGAGCTGTTTTTT.

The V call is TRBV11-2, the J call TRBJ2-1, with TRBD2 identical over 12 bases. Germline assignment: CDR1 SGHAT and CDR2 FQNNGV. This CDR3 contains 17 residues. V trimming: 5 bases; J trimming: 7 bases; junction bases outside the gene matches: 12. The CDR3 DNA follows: TGTGCCAGCAGCCCCCAGTTTGGACTAGCGGGAACGAATGAGCAGTTCTTC. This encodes CASSPQFGLAGTNEQFF. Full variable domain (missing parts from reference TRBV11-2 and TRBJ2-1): EAGVAQSPRYKIIEKRQSVAFWCNPISGHATLYWYQQILGQGPKLLIQFQNNGVVDDSQLPKDRFSAERLKGVDSTLKIQPAKLEDSAVYLCASSPQFGLAGTNEQFFGPGTRLTVL.

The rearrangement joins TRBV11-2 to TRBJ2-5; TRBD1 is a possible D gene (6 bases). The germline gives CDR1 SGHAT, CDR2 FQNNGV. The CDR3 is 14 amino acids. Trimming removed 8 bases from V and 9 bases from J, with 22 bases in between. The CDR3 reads CASGPRQAKEAQYF. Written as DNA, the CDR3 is TGTGCCAGCGGCCCTAGACAGGCGAAAGAAGCCCAGTACTTC.

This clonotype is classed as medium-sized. In DNA, the CDR3 is TGTGCCAGCAGCTACCCCCCCGTGAGGGGAGGCGAGCAGTACTTC. It is translated as CASSYPPVRGGEQYF. This sequence joins TRBV11-2 and TRBJ2-7; TRBD2 is a possible D gene (6 bases). The germline V gene encodes CDR1 SGHAT and CDR2 FQNNGV. V gave up 4 bases and J gave up 6 bases, with 19 bases separating them. CDR3 length: 15 residues. Full variable domain (outside the CDR3, taken from reference TRBV11-2 and TRBJ2-7): EAGVAQSPRYKIIEKRQSVAFWCNPISGHATLYWYQQILGQGPKLLIQFQNNGVVDDSQLPKDRFSAERLKGVDSTLKIQPAKLEDSAVYLCASSYPPVRGGEQYFGPGTRLTVT.

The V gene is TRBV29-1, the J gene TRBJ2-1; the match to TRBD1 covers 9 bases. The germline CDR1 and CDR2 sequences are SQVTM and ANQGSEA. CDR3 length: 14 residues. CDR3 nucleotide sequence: TGCAGAGCTGATGGACAGGGGAATTACAATGAGCAGTTCTTC. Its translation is CRADGQGNYNEQFF.

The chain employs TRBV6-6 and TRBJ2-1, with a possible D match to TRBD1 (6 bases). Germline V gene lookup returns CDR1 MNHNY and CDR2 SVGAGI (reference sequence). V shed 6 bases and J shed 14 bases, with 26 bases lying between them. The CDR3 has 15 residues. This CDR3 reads CASSPGHRRFDEEFF. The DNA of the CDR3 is TGTGCCAGCAGCCCGGGACACCGGAGGTTCGATGAAGAGTTCTTC.

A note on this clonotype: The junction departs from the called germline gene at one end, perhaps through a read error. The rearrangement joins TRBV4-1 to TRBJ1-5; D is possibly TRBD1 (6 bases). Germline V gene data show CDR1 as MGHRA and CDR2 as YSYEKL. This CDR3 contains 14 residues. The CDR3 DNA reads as TGCGCCAGCAGCCTTGTCGAGGGGGGCCAGACCCAACATTTT. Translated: CASSLVEGGQTQHF.

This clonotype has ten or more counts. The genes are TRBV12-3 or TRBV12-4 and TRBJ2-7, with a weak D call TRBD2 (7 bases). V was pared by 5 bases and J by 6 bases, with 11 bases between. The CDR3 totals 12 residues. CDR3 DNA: TGTGCCAGCAGTCGGGGGGCTGGCGAGCAGTACTTC. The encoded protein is CASSRGAGEQYF.

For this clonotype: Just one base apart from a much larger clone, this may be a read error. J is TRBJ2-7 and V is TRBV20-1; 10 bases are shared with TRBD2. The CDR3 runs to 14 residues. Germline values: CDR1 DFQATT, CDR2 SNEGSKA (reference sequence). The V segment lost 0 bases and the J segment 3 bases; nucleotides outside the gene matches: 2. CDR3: CSARDLAGVYEQYF. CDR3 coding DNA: TGCAGTGCTAGAGACCTAGCGGGAGTCTACGAGCAGTACTTC.

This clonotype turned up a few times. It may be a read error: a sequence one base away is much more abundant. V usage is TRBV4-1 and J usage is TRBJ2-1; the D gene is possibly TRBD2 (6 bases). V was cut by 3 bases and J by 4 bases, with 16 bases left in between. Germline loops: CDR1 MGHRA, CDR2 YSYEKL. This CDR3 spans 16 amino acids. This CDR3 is CASSHLGSVSYNEQFF. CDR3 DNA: TGCGCCAGCAGCCACCTCGGGAGCGTGAGTTACAATGAGCAGTTCTTC.

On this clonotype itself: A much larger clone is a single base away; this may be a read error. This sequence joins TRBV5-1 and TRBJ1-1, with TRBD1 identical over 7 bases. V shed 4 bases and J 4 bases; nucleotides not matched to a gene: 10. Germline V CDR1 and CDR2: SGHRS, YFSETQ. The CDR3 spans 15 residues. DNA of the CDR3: TGCGCCAGCAGCCGGGGAACAGGGGTGGGCACTGAAGCTTTCTTT. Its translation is CASSRGTGVGTEAFF.

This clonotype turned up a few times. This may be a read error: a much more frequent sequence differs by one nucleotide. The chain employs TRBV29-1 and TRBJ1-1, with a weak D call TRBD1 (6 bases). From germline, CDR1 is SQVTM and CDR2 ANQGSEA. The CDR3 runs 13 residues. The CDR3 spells CSVDGGTGTEVFF. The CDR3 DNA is TGCAGCGTTGATGGGGGCACAGGCACTGAAGTTTTCTTT.

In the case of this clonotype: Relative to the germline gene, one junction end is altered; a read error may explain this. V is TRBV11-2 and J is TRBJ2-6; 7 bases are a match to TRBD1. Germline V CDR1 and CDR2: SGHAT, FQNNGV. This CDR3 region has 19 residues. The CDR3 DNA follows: TGTGCCAGCAGCTACCCGAGGGGAAGAGGGGGCTCTGGGACCAACATCCTGACTTTC. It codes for CASSYPRGRGGSGTNILTF.

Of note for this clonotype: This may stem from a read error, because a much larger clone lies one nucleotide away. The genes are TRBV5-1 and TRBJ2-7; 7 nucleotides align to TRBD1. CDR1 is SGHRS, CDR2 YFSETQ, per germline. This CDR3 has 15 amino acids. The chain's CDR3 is CANSLTTGTAYEQYF. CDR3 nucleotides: TGCGCCAACAGCTTGACAACCGGGACAGCCTACGAGCAGTACTTC.

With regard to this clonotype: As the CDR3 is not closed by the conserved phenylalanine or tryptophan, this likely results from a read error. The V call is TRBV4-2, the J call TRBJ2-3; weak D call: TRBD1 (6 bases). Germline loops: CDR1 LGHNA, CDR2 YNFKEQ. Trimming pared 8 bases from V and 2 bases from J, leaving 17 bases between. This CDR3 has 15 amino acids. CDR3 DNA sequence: TGTGCCAGCCGCCCAGGACAGAGACTCACAGATACGCAGTATCTT. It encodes CASRPGQRLTDTQYL.

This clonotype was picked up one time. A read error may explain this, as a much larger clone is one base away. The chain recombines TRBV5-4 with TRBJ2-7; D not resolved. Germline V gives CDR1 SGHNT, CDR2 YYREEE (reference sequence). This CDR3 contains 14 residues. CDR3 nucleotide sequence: TGTGCCAGCAGCTTCGACTGGAGATCCTACGAGAAGTACTTC. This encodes CASSFDWRSYEKYF.

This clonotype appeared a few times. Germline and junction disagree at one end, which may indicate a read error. The CDR3 DNA reads as TGTGCCAGCAGCTTACAATCGGGGGGGAATGCGCAGTTCTTC. Amino acid sequence: CASSLQSGGNAQFF. This chain joins TRBV11-2 and TRBJ2-1; 8 bases agree with TRBD2. This CDR3 comprises 14 residues. Germline V lookup: CDR1 SGHAT, CDR2 FQNNGV.

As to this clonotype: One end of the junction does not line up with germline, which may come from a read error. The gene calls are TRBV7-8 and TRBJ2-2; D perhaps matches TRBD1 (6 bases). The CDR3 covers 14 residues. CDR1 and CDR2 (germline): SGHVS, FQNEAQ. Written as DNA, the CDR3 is TGTGCCAGCACCTTAGGGGGAGACCCCGGGGAACTGTTTTTT. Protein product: CASTLGGDPGELFF.

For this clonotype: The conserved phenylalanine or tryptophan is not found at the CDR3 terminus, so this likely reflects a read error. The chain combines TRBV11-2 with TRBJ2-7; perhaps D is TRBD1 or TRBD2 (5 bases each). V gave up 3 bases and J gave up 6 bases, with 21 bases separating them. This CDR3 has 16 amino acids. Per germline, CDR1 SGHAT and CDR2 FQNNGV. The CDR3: CASSFSGKERVSEQYS. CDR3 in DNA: TGTGCCAGCAGCTTTTCAGGGAAGGAGAGGGTGAGCGAGCAGTACTCC.